A selection of T cell receptor beta chains follows, all from one sample in a study of blood T cell repertoires in COVID-19. Clones were sequenced by immunoSEQ multiplex PCR, and TCRdb holds only the in-frame ones, with some missing. The sample lists under 250,000 clones; around 80% were seen once. The sequenced sample consisted of peripheral blood. The source of these receptors is a man aged 35 to 55 with active or convalescent COVID-19. The CDR3 runs from the conserved cysteine through the conserved F or W. D genes are given only for firm matches. Some rows mark clone size as missing; the rest say once, few, many or name a class of expanded clone.

clone_size,j_call,d_call,cdr3_length,v_call,cdr3_aa,cdr3_nt
.,TRBJ1-1,.,13,TRBV7-2,CASSLQAAPEAFF,TGTGCCAGCAGCTTACAGGCCGCCCCTGAAGCTTTCTTT
.,TRBJ2-7,TRBD2,11,TRBV24-1,CATGAGAEQYF,TGTGCCACGGGCGCGGGAGCCGAGCAGTACTTC
few,TRBJ1-1,.,14,TRBV7-8,CASSLDRVDAEAFF,TGTGCCAGCAGCTTAGACAGGGTGGATGCTGAAGCTTTCTTT
.,TRBJ2-1,TRBD2,15,TRBV30,CAWSSPFSTSGEQFF,TGTGCCTGGAGTTCCCCGTTCTCGACTAGCGGAGAGCAGTTCTTC
once,TRBJ1-1,TRBD1,14,TRBV9,CASSPDRENTEAFF,TGTGCCAGCAGCCCTGACAGGGAAAACACTGAAGCTTTCTTT
.,TRBJ2-7,.,15,TRBV19,CASSIEGDILRGQYF,TGTGCCAGTAGTATAGAAGGGGACATACTACGTGGGCAGTACTTC
.,TRBJ1-6,.,14,TRBV11-3,CASSWAQVYSPLHF,TGTGCCAGCAGTTGGGCTCAGGTCTATTCACCCCTCCACTTT
.,TRBJ2-7,TRBD1,12,TRBV29-1,CSVLTGGDGQYF,TGCAGCGTTTTGACAGGGGGGGACGGGCAGTACTTC
once,TRBJ2-2,TRBD2,15,TRBV6-2/TRBV6-3,CASSYRLADTGELFF,TGTGCCAGCAGTTACCGACTAGCAGACACCGGGGAGCTGTTTTTT
.,TRBJ2-5,TRBD1,16,TRBV5-4,CASSSLTRQGQETQYF,TGTGCCAGCAGCTCTCTGACTCGACAGGGTCAAGAGACCCAGTACTTC
.,TRBJ1-2,.,13,TRBV12-3/TRBV12-4,CAIVENQGYGYTF,TGTGCCATTGTAGAGAATCAGGGCTATGGCTACACCTTC
.,TRBJ1-1,.,14,TRBV10-3,CAISESGLNTEAFF,TGTGCCATCAGTGAATCAGGGCTGAACACTGAAGCTTTCTTT
.,TRBJ1-3,.,14,TRBV19,CAVFDTYSGNTIYF,TGTGCCGTTTTTGACACTTACTCTGGAAACACCATATATTTT
.,TRBJ1-1,TRBD1,16,TRBV5-1,CASSLSSQGPGTEAFF,TGCGCCAGCAGCTTGTCATCACAGGGGCCAGGCACTGAAGCTTTCTTT
.,TRBJ1-1,.,14,TRBV10-3,CAISSQGMNTEAFF,TGTGCCATCAGCTCGCAGGGGATGAACACTGAAGCTTTCTTT
.,TRBJ1-2,.,13,TRBV5-1,CASSLVGVGGYTF,TGCGCCAGCAGCTTGGTCGGGGTTGGTGGCTACACCTTC
.,TRBJ2-7,TRBD1,14,TRBV10-3,CAISPTTGNYEQYF,TGTGCCATCAGTCCGACGACAGGGAACTACGAGCAGTACTTC
.,TRBJ2-7,.,12,TRBV30,CAWSFGSYEQYF,TGTGCCTGGAGTTTTGGGAGCTACGAGCAGTACTTC
.,TRBJ2-1,TRBD2,20,TRBV2,CASSPTPGLAGGSSYNEQFF,TGTGCCAGCAGTCCAACACCGGGACTAGCGGGGGGAAGCTCCTACAATGAGCAGTTCTTC